This T cell receptor beta chain came from a study of blood T cell repertoires in COVID-19. Study-wide background: COVID-19 samples from acute and convalescent phases originated in the United States, Italy and Spain. The analysed material was cDNA or gDNA that came from T cells, B-cell-depleted T cells, or PBMCs.

The table came from immunoSEQ multiplex PCR; TCRdb's copy has only in-frame clones and leaves some out. There are about 440,000 clones in the sample; about nine tenths occur only once, and about 0.63% lies in the top ten. Germline V CDR1 and CDR2: MNHEY, SVGAGI. Trimming at V came to 6 bases and at J to 4 bases, leaving 5 bases not matched to a gene. CDR3 length: 13 residues. Grouping used clinical history reported by participants in a survey and questionnaire. Cohort 3 recovered donors had two negative PCRs, clearance, or symptom resolution. The material sequenced was PBMCs or T cells enriched from blood (not recorded which). The source of this sequence is a man between 18 and 29 years old who had recovered from COVID-19. V and J are TRBV6-5 and TRBJ1-1; 7 bases map to TRBD1. CDR3 sequence reads: CASRRQGGTEAFF. DNA for the CDR3: TGTGCCAGCAGGCGACAGGGAGGCACTGAAGCTTTCTTT.